The rows below give T cell receptor beta chains drawn from one sample of a study of PD-1 blockade in classical Hodgkin lymphoma. Clones were read by immunoSEQ multiplex PCR, and TCRdb kept only the in-frame ones, dropping some. The repertoire holds around 30,000 clones, with around 87% as singletons. Sequenced material: CD4+ T cells from blood, taken before the fourth cycle of nivolumab. The receptors originated from a human donor with classical Hodgkin lymphoma. Each CDR3 is given with its conserved first and last residue. A D gene is named only where the DNA matches it firmly. Some rows mark clone size as missing; the rest say once, few, many or name a class of expanded clone.

cdr3_aa cdr3_nt d_call clone_size j_call v_call
CASSSGTSIGYTF TGTGCCAGCAGCTCCGGGACCTCCATTGGCTACACCTTC . once TRBJ1-2 TRBV5-5
CASSTSGKGTGELFF TGCGCCAGCAGTACTAGCGGGAAGGGCACCGGGGAGCTGTTTTTT TRBD2 . TRBJ2-2 TRBV10-1
CASSEAVGGQETYNQPQHF TGTGCCAGCAGTGAAGCAGTTGGGGGACAGGAAACTTACAATCAGCCCCAGCATTTT TRBD1 . TRBJ1-5 TRBV2
CASRKEGAFGELFF TGTGCCAGCAGGAAAGAAGGGGCGTTTGGGGAGCTGTTTTTT . . TRBJ2-2 TRBV14
CSVFMTGQETQYF TGCAGCGTCTTTATGACAGGCCAAGAGACCCAGTACTTC . . TRBJ2-5 TRBV29-1
CASSPAWTGAGYTF TGTGCCAGCAGTCCCGCCTGGACAGGGGCAGGCTACACCTTC TRBD1 few TRBJ1-2 TRBV25-1
CASSYVLAGGNEQFF TGTGCCAGCAGTTACGTATTAGCGGGGGGCAATGAGCAGTTCTTC TRBD2 . TRBJ2-1 TRBV6-5
CASSFGAREVNQPQHF TGTGCCAGCAGCTTTGGTGCTAGAGAGGTCAATCAGCCCCAGCATTTT . . TRBJ1-5 TRBV7-8
CASSRTGGTEAFF TGTGCCAGCAGCCGGACAGGGGGCACTGAAGCTTTCTTT TRBD1 . TRBJ1-1 TRBV27
CASSYSLSPQYF TGTGCCAGCAGTTATAGCCTTTCGCCGCAGTATTTT . . TRBJ2-3 TRBV6-6
CASSEAGFGQPQHF TGTGCCAGCAGTGAGGCAGGGTTTGGTCAGCCCCAGCATTTT . once TRBJ1-5 TRBV6-4
CASSLARGFTGELFF TGTGCCAGCAGCTTGGCGAGGGGGTTCACCGGGGAGCTGTTTTTT . . TRBJ2-2 TRBV5-4
CASSPQSGELFF TGTGCCAGCTCACCACAGTCCGGGGAGCTGTTTTTT . . TRBJ2-2 TRBV18
CASSLFAGNTEAFF TGTGCCAGCAGCTTATTCGCTGGGAACACTGAAGCTTTCTTT . . TRBJ1-1 TRBV7-8
CSVEGRKAYEQYF TGCAGCGTGGAGGGACGCAAGGCCTACGAGCAGTACTTC . . TRBJ2-7 TRBV29-1
CASKGVSTDTQYF TGTGCCAGCAAAGGGGTTAGCACAGATACGCAGTATTTT . . TRBJ2-3 TRBV6-1
CASSAWERDTGELFF TGTGCCAGCAGCGCCTGGGAGAGGGACACCGGGGAGCTGTTTTTT . . TRBJ2-2 TRBV9
CASRQGGEKLFF TGTGCCAGCCGTCAGGGAGGGGAAAAACTGTTTTTT . once TRBJ1-4 TRBV28
CASSESRGENSPLHF TGTGCCAGCAGTGAATCCAGGGGCGAAAATTCACCCCTCCACTTT . . TRBJ1-6 TRBV2
CASSLADLSSYNEQFF TGTGCCAGCAGCCTAGCGGACCTCAGCTCCTACAATGAGCAGTTCTTC TRBD2 . TRBJ2-1 TRBV9
CASSPFARRGPEETQYF TGTGCCAGCAGCCCCTTCGCGCGCAGGGGGCCTGAAGAGACCCAGTACTTC TRBD1 once TRBJ2-5 TRBV5-8
CASSPPGQGAYGYTF TGTGCCAGCTCACCACCGGGACAGGGGGCGTATGGCTACACCTTC TRBD1 . TRBJ1-2 TRBV18